These T cell receptor beta chains were read from a single sample in a study of cytomegalovirus exposure and HLA in healthy donors. Assay used: immunoSEQ multiplex PCR; TCRdb lists only in-frame clones, some missing. Of roughly 110,000 clones listed, less than 80% are singletons. The sequenced sample consisted of PBMCs. These receptors were taken from a woman between 40 and 50 years old in good health and CMV-seropositive. Both conserved end residues are part of each CDR3. A D gene is named only where the DNA matches it firmly. Size tells how often a clone was seen (once, few, many) or the class of an expanded clone, and some rows leave it out.

j_gene,abundance,d_gene,v_gene,CDR3aa,CDR3nt
TRBJ2-7,-,TRBD1,TRBV30,CAWRGFGQGFHEQYF,TGTGCCTGGAGGGGGTTTGGACAGGGGTTCCACGAGCAGTACTTC
TRBJ2-1,-,TRBD1,TRBV19,CATRDRSYNEQFF,TGTGCCACCCGGGACAGATCCTACAATGAGCAGTTCTTC
TRBJ2-1,-,TRBD2,TRBV9,CASSVVSGSEQFF,TGTGCCAGCAGCGTAGTTAGCGGGAGTGAGCAGTTCTTC
TRBJ1-2,few,TRBD1,TRBV9,CASSVGQAYGYTF,TGTGCCAGCAGCGTCGGACAGGCCTATGGCTACACCTTC
TRBJ2-7,-,TRBD1,TRBV5-6,CASMRGQVSYEQYF,TGTGCCAGCATGCGGGGACAGGTCTCCTACGAGCAGTACTTC
TRBJ2-1,-,TRBD1,TRBV19,CASSPGQDNEQFF,TGTGCCAGTAGCCCGGGACAGGACAATGAGCAGTTCTTC
TRBJ2-3,-,TRBD2,TRBV15,CATSSGLAETDTQYF,TGTGCCACCAGCAGCGGACTAGCGGAGACAGATACGCAGTATTTT
TRBJ2-5,-,-,TRBV9,CASSVGGGFQETQYF,TGTGCCAGCAGCGTCGGTGGGGGGTTCCAAGAGACCCAGTACTTC
TRBJ1-3,-,TRBD1,TRBV7-2,CASSLGQLSGNTIYF,TGTGCCAGCAGCTTGGGACAGCTCTCTGGAAACACCATATATTTT
TRBJ2-3,-,-,TRBV25-1,CASSAGSTDTQYF,TGTGCCAGCAGCGCCGGGAGCACAGATACGCAGTATTTT
TRBJ2-7,-,-,TRBV6-9,CASSYSGGAAKYEQYF,TGTGCCAGCAGTTATTCAGGGGGGGCGGCAAAATACGAGCAGTACTTC
TRBJ1-1,-,-,TRBV6-6,CASSYKQGSGTEAFF,TGTGCCAGCAGTTACAAACAGGGAAGCGGAACTGAAGCTTTCTTT
TRBJ2-1,few,-,TRBV5-4,CATSRPDWVPRVANNEQFF,TGTGCCACCTCACGCCCGGACTGGGTCCCAAGGGTGGCGAACAATGAGCAGTTCTTC
TRBJ1-6,-,TRBD1,TRBV7-9,CSSSSLPGQGYSPLHF,TGTTCCAGCAGCTCCCTACCGGGACAGGGATATTCACCCCTCCACTTT
TRBJ1-1,-,TRBD1,TRBV9,CASSPLGQGANTEAFF,TGTGCCAGCAGCCCCCTGGGACAGGGGGCCAACACTGAAGCTTTCTTT
TRBJ1-2,-,TRBD1,TRBV7-2,CASSLRQGAGYGYTF,TGTGCCAGCAGCCTCCGACAGGGGGCAGGGTATGGCTACACCTTC
TRBJ2-1,-,-,TRBV7-2,CASSPPTERQFF,TGTGCCAGCAGCCCCCCGACTGAGCGGCAGTTCTTC
TRBJ2-7,-,TRBD1,TRBV6-6,CASSYGTAIYEQYF,TGTGCCAGCAGTTACGGGACAGCGATCTACGAGCAGTACTTC
TRBJ2-7,-,-,TRBV6-6,CASSYDVRGPYEQYF,TGTGCCAGCAGTTACGATGTCAGGGGCCCCTACGAGCAGTACTTC
TRBJ1-1,-,-,TRBV5-1,CASSLSGTRTAFF,TGCGCCAGCAGCTTGTCCGGGACAAGAACAGCTTTCTTT
TRBJ2-6,-,-,TRBV7-3,CASSLDRTSGANVLTF,TGTGCCAGCAGCCTTGACAGAACCTCTGGGGCCAACGTCCTGACTTTC
TRBJ2-2,few,-,TRBV4-3,CASSQEGSNTGELFF,TGCGCCAGCAGCCAAGAGGGGAGCAACACCGGGGAGCTGTTTTTT
TRBJ1-3,-,-,TRBV6-5,CASSYRTAGNTIYF,TGTGCCAGCAGTTACCGGACAGCTGGAAACACCATATATTTT
TRBJ1-2,-,TRBD1,TRBV6-6,CASSSRTGGYGYTF,TGTGCCAGCAGTTCTAGGACAGGGGGCTATGGCTACACCTTC
TRBJ1-1,-,-,TRBV5-6,CASNLWGQDTEAFF,TGTGCCAGCAACTTGTGGGGGCAGGACACTGAAGCTTTCTTT
TRBJ2-1,-,TRBD2,TRBV25-1,CASSEWVSSGKAEQFF,TGTGCCAGCAGTGAATGGGTGTCTAGCGGGAAGGCTGAGCAGTTCTTC